The entry below describes one T cell receptor beta chain. Its target is unknown. Researchers amplified the TCR beta CDR3 regions from RNA transcripts. When the TCR CDR3 underwent first-round RT-PCR, the HTBI primer set was used. One entry per CDR3 protein, called by TCRdb with MiXCR from the multiplex PCR reads. Of under 400,000 distinct CDR3 sequences listed, 20% to 25% are singletons. This sample stems from a study of T cells in Graves' hyperthyroidism and ophthalmopathy. Study background: Peripheral blood was secured at the point of initial diagnosis, before any treatment.

Whole-study results and caveats: Clonotypes that were expanded in thyroid above 0.001 mostly appeared in blood too.

Clinical symptoms, serum thyroxine, TRAb, thyroid ultrasound and orbital computed tomography established diagnosis. Germline CDR1 is SGHRS and CDR2 is YFSETQ. With 7 bases clipped from V and 0 bases from J, the junction kept 4 bases outside the gene matches. The CDR3 consists of 15 residues. This chain joins TRBV5-1 and TRBJ2-6, with 7 nucleotides matching TRBD1. This clonotype was sampled from a man aged 50 to 59 with Graves' hyperthyroidism. The sample taken for sequencing was blood. The DNA for the CDR3 is TGCGCCAGCTCGGGACAGTTCTCTGGGGCCAACGTCCTGACTTTC. This translates into CASSGQFSGANVLTF.